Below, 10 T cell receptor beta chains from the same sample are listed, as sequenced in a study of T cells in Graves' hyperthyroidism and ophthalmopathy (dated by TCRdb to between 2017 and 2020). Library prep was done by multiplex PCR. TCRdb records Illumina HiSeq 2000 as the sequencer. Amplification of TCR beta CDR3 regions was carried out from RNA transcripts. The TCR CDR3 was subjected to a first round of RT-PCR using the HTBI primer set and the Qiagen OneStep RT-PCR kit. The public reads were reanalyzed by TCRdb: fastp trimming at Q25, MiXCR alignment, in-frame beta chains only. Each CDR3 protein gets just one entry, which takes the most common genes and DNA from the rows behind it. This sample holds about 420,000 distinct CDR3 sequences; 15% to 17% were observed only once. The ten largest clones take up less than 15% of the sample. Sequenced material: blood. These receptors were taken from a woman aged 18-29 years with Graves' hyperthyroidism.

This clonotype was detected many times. CDR3 loop: CASFASGRGPETQYF. Here the CDR3 DNA reads TGTGCCAGCTTCGCCTCCGGCAGGGGGCCAGAGACCCAGTACTTC. The V and J genes are TRBV28 and TRBJ2-5; 8 nucleotides agree with TRBD1. The CDR3 consists of 15 residues. V shed 8 bases and J 4 bases; nucleotides not matched to a gene: 12. The germline CDR1 and CDR2 sequences are MDHEN and SYDVKM.

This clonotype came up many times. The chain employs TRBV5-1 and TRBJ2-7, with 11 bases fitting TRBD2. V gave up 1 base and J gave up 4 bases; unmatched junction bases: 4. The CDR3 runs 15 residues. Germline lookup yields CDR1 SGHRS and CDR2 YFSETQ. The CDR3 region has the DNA TGCGCCAGCAGCTTGACTAGCGGGAGTTGGTACGAGCAGTACTTC. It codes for CASSLTSGSWYEQYF.

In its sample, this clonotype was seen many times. The CDR3 coding sequence is TGTGCCAGCAGCTTACCCCGGGGGGTGGCCGGGGAGCTGTTTTTT. Its protein is CASSLPRGVAGELFF. This rearrangement joins TRBV11-2 to TRBJ2-2; 7 bases are shared with TRBD2. This CDR3 has 15 residues. CDR1 is SGHAT, CDR2 FQNNGV, per germline. Trimming cost V 2 bases and J 6 bases; bases outside gene matches: 6.

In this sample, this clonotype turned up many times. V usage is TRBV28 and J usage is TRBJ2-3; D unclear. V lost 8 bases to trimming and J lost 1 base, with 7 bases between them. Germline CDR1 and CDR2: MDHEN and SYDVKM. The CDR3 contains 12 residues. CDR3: CASDTRTDTQYF. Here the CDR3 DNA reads TGTGCCAGCGACACCCGCACAGATACGCAGTATTTT.

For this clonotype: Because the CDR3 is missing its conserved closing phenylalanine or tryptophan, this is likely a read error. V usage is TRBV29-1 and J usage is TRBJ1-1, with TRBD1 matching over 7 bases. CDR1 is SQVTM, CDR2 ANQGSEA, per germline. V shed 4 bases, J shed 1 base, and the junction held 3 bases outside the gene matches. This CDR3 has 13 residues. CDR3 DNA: TGCAGCGTTGGGGGACAGAGGAACACTGAAGCTTTCGTT. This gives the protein CSVGGQRNTEAFV.

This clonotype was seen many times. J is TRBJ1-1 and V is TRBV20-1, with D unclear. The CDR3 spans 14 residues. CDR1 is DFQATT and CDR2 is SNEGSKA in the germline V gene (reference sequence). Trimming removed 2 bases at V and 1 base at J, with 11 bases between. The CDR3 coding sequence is TGCAGTGCTAGATTAGTATATCGGAACACTGAAGCTTTCTTT. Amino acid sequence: CSARLVYRNTEAFF.

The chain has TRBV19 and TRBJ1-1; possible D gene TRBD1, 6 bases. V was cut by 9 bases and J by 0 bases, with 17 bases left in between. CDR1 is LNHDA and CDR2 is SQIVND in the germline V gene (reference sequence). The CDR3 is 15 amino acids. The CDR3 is CASVNRDELNTEAFF. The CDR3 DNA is TGTGCCAGCGTTAACAGGGACGAACTGAACACTGAAGCTTTCTTT.

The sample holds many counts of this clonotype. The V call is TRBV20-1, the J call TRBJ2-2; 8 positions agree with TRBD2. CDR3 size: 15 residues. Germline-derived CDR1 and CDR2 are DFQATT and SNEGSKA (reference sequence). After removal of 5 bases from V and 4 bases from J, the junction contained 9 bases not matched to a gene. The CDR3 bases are TGCAGTGCTTCGAGCGGGAGCGTGGGCACCGGGGAGCTGTTTTTT. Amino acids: CSASSGSVGTGELFF.

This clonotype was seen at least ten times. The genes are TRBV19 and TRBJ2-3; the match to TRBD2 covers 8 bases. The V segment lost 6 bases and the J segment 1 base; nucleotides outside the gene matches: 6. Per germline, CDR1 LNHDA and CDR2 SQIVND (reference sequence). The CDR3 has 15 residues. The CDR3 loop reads CASSSLAGRTDTQYF. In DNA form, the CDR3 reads TGTGCCAGTAGCTCTCTAGCGGGCCGCACAGATACGCAGTATTTT.

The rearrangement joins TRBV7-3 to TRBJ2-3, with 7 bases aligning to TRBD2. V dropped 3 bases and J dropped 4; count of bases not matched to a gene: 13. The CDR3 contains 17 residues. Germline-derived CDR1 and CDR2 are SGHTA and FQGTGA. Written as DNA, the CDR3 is TGTGCCAGCAGCTTCGGGCCACGCGGGGGTCGATCAGATACGCAGTATTTT. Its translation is CASSFGPRGGRSDTQYF.